This TCR beta chain was recovered during a study of radiation and T cells in renal cell carcinoma. Study background: Nephrectomy followed 15 Gy stereotactic body radiation by 4 weeks.

Time point given: baseline pretreatment blood. This sample's treatment: 15 Gy SBRT to primary tumor, nephrectomy 4 weeks later. The CDR3 has 15 amino acids. CDR1 SGHVS and CDR2 FNYEAQ come from the germline V gene. Losses at the gene ends were 3 bases for V and 1 base for J; bases not matched to a gene: 5. Study-wide findings and caveats: Pretreatment tumor biopsies were lacking, so baseline clonotypes are unknown.

Method: immunoSEQ multiplex PCR; TCRdb's copy keeps in-frame clones and lacks some. Among 150,000 or so clones listed, roughly 84% were seen once. Concerning this clone: What it recognizes is unknown.

This clonotype originated in a woman between 45 and 65 years old with renal cell carcinoma. The chain combines TRBV7-6 with TRBJ1-1; 7 bases map to TRBD1. Sequenced material: blood, taken from a patient whose treatment included radiotherapy and nephrectomy. This CDR3 is CASSFTGTANTEAFF. The DNA of the CDR3 is TGTGCCAGCAGCTTCACCGGGACAGCGAACACTGAAGCTTTCTTT.